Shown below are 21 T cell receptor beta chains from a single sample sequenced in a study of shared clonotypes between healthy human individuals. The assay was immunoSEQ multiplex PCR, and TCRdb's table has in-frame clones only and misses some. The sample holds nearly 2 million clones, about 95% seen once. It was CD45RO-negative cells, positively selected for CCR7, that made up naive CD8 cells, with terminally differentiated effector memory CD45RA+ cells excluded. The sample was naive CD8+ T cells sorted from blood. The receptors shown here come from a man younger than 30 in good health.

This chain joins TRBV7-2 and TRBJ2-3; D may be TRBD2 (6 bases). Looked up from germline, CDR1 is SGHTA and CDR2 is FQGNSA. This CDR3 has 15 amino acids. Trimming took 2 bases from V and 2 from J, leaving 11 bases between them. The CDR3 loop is CASSLYSGYTDTQYF. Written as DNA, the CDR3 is TGTGCCAGCAGCTTATACAGCGGGTACACAGATACGCAGTATTTT. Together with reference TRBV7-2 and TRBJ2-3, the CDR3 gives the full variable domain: GAGVSQSPSNKVTEKGKDVELRCDPISGHTALYWYRQSLGQGLEFLIYFQGNSAPDKSGLPSDRFSAERTGGSVSTLTIQRTQQEDSAVYLCASSLYSGYTDTQYFGPGTRLTVL.

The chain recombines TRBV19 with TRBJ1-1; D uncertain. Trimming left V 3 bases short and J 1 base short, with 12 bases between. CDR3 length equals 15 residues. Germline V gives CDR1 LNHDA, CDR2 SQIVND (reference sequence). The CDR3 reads CASSIKGDRNTEAFF. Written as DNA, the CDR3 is TGTGCCAGTAGTATTAAGGGAGATCGGAACACTGAAGCTTTCTTT.

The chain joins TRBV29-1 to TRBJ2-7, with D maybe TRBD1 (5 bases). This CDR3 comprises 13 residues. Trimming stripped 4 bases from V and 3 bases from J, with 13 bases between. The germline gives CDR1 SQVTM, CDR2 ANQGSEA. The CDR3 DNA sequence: TGCAGCGTTGGGGCAGGGAAAGGCTACGAGCAGTACTTC. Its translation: CSVGAGKGYEQYF.

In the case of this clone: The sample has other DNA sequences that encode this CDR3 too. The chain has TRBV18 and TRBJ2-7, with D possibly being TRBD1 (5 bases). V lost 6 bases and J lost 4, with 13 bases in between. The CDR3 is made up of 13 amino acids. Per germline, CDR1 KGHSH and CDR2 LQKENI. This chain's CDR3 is CASSPTDGYEQYF. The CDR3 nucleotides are TGTGCCAGCTCGCCGACAGATGGGTACGAGCAGTACTTC. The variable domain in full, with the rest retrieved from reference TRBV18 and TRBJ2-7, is NAGVMQNPRHLVRRRGQEARLRCSPMKGHSHVYWYRQLPEEGLKFMVYLQKENIIDESGMPKERFSAEFPKEGPSILRIQQVVRGDSAAYFCASSPTDGYEQYFGPGTRLTVT.

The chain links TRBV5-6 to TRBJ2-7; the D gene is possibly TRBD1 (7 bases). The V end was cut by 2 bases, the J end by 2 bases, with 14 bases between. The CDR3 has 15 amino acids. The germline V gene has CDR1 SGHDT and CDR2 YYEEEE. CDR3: CASSLGGTVAYEQYF. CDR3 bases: TGTGCCAGCAGCTTAGGAGGGACAGTCGCCTACGAGCAGTACTTC.

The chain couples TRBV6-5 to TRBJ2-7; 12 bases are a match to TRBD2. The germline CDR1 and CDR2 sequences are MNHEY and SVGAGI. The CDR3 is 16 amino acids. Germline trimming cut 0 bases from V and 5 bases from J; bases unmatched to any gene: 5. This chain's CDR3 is CASSYSTSGSSHEQYF. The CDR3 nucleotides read TGTGCCAGCAGTTACTCGACTAGCGGGAGTTCCCACGAGCAGTACTTC.

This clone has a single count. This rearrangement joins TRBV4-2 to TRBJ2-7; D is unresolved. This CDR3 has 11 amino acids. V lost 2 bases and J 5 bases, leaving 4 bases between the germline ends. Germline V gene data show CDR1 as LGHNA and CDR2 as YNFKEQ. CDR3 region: CASSQHNEQYF. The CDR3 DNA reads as TGTGCCAGCAGCCAACATAACGAGCAGTACTTC.

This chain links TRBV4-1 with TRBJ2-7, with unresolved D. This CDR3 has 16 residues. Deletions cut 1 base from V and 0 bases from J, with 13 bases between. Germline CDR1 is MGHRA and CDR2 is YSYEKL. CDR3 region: CASSQGAGAYSYEQYF. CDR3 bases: TGCGCCAGCAGCCAAGGAGCAGGCGCCTACTCCTACGAGCAGTACTTC.

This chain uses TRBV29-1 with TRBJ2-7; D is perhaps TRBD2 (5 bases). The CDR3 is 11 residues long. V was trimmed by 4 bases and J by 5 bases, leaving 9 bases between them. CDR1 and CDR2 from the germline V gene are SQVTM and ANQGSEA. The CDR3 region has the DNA TGCAGCGTTGCAGCAGCGGACGAGCAGTACTTC. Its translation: CSVAAADEQYF.

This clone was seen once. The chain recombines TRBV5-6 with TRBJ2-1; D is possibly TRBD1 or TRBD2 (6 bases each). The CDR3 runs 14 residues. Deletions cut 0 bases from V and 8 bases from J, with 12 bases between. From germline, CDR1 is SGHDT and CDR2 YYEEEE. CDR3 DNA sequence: TGTGCCAGCAGCTTGGGAGGGGGGAGCGATGAGCAGTTCTTC. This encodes CASSLGGGSDEQFF.

The DNA for the CDR3 is TGTGCCAGCAGTTTGCCCCCAGTCCCCTCTGGGGCCAACGTCCTGACTTTC. The encoded protein is CASSLPPVPSGANVLTF. The chain uses TRBV27 and TRBJ2-6, with no clear D. The V gene lost 3 bases and the J gene lost 0 bases, with 12 bases spanning the gap. The CDR3 is 17 amino acids. Germline CDR1 is MNHEY and CDR2 is SMNVEV (reference sequence).

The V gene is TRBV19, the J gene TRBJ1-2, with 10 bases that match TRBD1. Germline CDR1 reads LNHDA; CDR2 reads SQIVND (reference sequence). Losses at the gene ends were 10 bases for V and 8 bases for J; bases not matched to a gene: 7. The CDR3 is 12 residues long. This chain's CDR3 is CATSGTGAGYTF. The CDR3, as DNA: TGTGCCACCTCCGGGACAGGGGCAGGCTACACCTTC.

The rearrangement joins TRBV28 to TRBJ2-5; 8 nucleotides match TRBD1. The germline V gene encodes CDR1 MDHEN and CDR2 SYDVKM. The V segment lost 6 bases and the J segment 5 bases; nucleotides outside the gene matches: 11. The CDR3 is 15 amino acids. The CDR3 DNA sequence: TGTGCCAGCAGCTGGGCCAGGGGGCTCTGGGAGACCCAGTACTTC. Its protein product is CASSWARGLWETQYF.

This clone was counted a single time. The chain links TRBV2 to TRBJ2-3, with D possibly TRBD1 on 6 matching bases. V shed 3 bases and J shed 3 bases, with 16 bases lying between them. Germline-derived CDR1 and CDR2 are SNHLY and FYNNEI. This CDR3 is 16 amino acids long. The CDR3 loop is CASSEVEGEWTDTQYF. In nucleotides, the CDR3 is TGTGCCAGCAGTGAGGTAGAGGGGGAGTGGACAGATACGCAGTATTTT.

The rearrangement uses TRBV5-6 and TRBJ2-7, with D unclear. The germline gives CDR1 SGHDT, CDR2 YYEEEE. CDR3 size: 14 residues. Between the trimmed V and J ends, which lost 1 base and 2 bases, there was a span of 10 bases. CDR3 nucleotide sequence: TGTGCCAGCAGCTTGTTCGCGGCTACCTACGAGCAGTACTTC. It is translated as CASSLFAATYEQYF.

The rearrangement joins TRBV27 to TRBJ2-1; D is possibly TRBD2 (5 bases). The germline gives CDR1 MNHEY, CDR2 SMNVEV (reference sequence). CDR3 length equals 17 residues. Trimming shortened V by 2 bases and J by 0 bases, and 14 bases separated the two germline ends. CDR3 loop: CASSLGSVGSSYNEQFF. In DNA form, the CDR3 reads TGTGCCAGCAGTTTAGGATCGGTGGGGAGCTCCTACAATGAGCAGTTCTTC.

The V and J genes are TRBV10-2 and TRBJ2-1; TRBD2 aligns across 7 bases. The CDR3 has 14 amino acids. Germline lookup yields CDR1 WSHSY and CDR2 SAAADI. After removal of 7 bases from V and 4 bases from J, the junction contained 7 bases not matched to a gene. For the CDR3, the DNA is TGCGCCAGCAACCCCCAGCGGGGTTACAATGAGCAGTTCTTC. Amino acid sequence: CASNPQRGYNEQFF.

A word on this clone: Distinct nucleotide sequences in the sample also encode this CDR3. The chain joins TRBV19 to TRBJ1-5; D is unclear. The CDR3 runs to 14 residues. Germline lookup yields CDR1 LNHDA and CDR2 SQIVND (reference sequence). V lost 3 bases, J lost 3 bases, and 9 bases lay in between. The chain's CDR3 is CASSIRDFNQPQHF. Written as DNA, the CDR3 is TGTGCCAGTAGTATCCGGGATTTCAATCAGCCCCAGCATTTT. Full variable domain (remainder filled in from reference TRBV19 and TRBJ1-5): DGGITQSPKYLFRKEGQNVTLSCEQNLNHDAMYWYRQDPGQGLRLIYYSQIVNDFQKGDIAEGYSVSREKKESFPLTVTSAQKNPTAFYLCASSIRDFNQPQHFGDGTRLSIL.

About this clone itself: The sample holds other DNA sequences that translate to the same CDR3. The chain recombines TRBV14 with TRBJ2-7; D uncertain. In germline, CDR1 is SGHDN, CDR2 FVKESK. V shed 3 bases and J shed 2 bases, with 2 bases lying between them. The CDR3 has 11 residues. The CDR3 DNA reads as TGTGCCAGCAGCCAGGCCTACGAGCAGTACTTC. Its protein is CASSQAYEQYF.

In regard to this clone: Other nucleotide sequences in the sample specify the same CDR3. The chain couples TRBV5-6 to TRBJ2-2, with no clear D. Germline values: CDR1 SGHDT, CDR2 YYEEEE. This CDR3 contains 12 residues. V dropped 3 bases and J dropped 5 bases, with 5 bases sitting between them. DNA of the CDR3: TGTGCCAGCAGCTCGACTACCGGGGAGCTGTTTTTT. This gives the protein CASSSTTGELFF.

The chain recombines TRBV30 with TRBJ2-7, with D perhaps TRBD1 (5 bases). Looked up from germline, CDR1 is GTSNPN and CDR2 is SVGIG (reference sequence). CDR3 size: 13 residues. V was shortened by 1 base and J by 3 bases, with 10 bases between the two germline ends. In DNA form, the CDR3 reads TGTGCCTGGAGTGGGACAAACAACTACGAGCAGTACTTC. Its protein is CAWSGTNNYEQYF.